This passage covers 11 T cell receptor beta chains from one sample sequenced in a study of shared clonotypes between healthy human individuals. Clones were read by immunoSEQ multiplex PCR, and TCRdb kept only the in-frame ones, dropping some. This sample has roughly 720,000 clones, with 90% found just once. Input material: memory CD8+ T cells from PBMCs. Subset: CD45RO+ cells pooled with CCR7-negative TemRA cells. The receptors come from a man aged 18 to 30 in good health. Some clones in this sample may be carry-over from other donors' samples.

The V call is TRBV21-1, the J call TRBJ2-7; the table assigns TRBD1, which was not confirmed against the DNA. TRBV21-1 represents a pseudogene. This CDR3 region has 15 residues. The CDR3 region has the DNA TGTGCCAGCAGCGCTAAGGGGGCTTCCTCCTACGAGCAGTACTTC. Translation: CASSAKGASSYEQYF.

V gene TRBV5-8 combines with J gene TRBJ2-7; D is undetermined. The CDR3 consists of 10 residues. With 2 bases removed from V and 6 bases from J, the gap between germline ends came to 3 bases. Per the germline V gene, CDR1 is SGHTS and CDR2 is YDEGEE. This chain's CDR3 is CASSFPEQYF. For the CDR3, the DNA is TGTGCCAGCAGCTTCCCCGAGCAGTACTTC.

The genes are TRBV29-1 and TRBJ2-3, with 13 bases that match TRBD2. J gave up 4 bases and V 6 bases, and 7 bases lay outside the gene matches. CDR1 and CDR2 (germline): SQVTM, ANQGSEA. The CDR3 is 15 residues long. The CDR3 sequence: CSVATSGRVSDTQYF. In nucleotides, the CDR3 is TGCAGCGTCGCAACTAGCGGGAGGGTTTCAGATACGCAGTATTTT.

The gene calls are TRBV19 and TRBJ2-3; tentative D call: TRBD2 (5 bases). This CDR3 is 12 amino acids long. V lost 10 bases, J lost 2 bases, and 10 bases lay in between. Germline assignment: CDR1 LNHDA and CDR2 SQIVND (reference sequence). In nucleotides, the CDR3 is TGTGCCACGGCGGGCCTCACAGATACGCAGTATTTT. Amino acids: CATAGLTDTQYF. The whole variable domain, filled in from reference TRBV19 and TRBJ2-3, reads DGGITQSPKYLFRKEGQNVTLSCEQNLNHDAMYWYRQDPGQGLRLIYYSQIVNDFQKGDIAEGYSVSREKKESFPLTVTSAQKNPTAFYLCATAGLTDTQYFGPGTRLTVL.

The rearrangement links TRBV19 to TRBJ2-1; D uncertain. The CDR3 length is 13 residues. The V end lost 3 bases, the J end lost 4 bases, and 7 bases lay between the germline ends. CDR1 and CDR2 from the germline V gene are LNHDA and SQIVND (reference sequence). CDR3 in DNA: TGTGCCAGTAGTATGTCCCAATACAATGAGCAGTTCTTC. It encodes CASSMSQYNEQFF. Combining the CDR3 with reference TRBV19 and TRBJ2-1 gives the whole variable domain DGGITQSPKYLFRKEGQNVTLSCEQNLNHDAMYWYRQDPGQGLRLIYYSQIVNDFQKGDIAEGYSVSREKKESFPLTVTSAQKNPTAFYLCASSMSQYNEQFFGPGTRLTVL.

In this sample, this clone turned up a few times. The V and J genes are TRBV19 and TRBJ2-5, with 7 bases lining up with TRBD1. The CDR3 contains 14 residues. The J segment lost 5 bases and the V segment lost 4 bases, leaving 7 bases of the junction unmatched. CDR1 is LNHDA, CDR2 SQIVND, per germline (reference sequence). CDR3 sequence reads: CASSKGTAAETQYF. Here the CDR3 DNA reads TGTGCCAGTAGTAAAGGGACAGCGGCGGAGACCCAGTACTTC.

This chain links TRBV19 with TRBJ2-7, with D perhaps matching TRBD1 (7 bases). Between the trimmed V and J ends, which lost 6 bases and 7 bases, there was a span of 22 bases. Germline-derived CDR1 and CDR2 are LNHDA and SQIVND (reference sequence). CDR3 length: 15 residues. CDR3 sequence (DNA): TGTGCCAGTAGCTTCGGAGCAGGGGGACTGAAGGAGCAGTACTTC. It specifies CASSFGAGGLKEQYF.

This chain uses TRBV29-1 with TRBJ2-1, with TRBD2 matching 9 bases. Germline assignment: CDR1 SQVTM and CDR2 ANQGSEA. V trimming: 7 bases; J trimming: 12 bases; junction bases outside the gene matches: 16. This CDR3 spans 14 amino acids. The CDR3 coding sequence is TGCAGCGCACTCCTTACGGGACTAGCCCAGGGGCAGTTCTTC. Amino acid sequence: CSALLTGLAQGQFF.

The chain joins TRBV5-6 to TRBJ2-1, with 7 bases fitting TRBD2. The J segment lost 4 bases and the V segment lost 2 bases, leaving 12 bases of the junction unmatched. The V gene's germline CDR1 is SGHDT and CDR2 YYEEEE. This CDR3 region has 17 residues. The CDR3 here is CASSFFQRGSLYNEQFF. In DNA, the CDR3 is TGTGCCAGCAGCTTCTTCCAGCGCGGGAGTCTGTACAATGAGCAGTTCTTC.

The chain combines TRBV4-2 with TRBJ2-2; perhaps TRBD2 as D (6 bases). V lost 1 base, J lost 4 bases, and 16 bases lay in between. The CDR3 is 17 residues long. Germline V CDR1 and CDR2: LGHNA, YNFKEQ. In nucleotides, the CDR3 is TGTGCCAGCAGCCAAGTTGTGAGGGAGGCGATCACCGGGGAGCTGTTTTTT. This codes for CASSQVVREAITGELFF.

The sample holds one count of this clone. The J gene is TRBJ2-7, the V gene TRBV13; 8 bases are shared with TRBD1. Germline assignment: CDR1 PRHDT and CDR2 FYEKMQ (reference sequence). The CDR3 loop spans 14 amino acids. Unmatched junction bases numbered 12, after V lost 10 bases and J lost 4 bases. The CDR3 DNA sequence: TGTGCCACCGGACGGGACAGGCCGATATACGAGCAGTACTTC. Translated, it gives CATGRDRPIYEQYF.